The 25 T cell receptor beta chains given below trace back to one sample, sequenced in a study of OX40 agonist ivuxolimab in advanced cancers. Clones were read by immunoSEQ multiplex PCR, and TCRdb kept only the in-frame ones, dropping some. The repertoire holds tens of thousands of clones, 79% seen once, with approximately 2% in the top ten. Specimen: CD4+ or CD8+ T cells sorted from blood, collected in a trial of the OX40 agonist ivuxolimab. These receptors came from an adult with an advanced solid tumor such as melanoma, head and neck, liver or kidney cancer.

The chain couples TRBV7-8 to TRBJ1-2; D gene unclear. The ends were cut back, 5 bases at V and 7 bases at J, with 14 bases in the middle. There are 13 residues in the CDR3. Germline V gene lookup returns CDR1 SGHVS and CDR2 FQNEAQ. In nucleotides, the CDR3 is TGTGCCAGCAGCCCTCTGCAAATAACTGGCTACACCTTC. As protein: CASSPLQITGYTF.

The chain couples TRBV6-6 to TRBJ2-5; 8 bases agree with TRBD2. The V gene's germline CDR1 is MNHNY and CDR2 SVGAGI (reference sequence). CDR3 length equals 16 residues. V shed 5 bases and J 2 bases; nucleotides not matched to a gene: 10. The CDR3 loop is CASSTARGGKQETQYF. The CDR3 nucleotides are TGTGCCAGCAGTACGGCTCGGGGGGGGAAACAAGAGACCCAGTACTTC.

The chain combines TRBV7-8 with TRBJ1-1; 8 nucleotides align to TRBD1. V was clipped by 5 bases and J by 2 bases; unmatched bases: 7. CDR3 size: 15 residues. Germline lookup yields CDR1 SGHVS and CDR2 FQNEAQ. This CDR3 reads CASSIKGQGNTEAFF. CDR3 sequence (DNA): TGTGCCAGCAGCATCAAAGGACAGGGCAACACTGAAGCTTTCTTT.

V usage is TRBV5-8 and J usage is TRBJ1-1; D is unresolved. The V gene's germline CDR1 is SGHTS and CDR2 YDEGEE. V was clipped by 0 bases and J by 1 base, with 7 bases between them. This CDR3 has 14 residues. CDR3 residues: CASSLDLANTEAFF. The CDR3 DNA reads as TGTGCCAGCAGCTTGGACTTAGCGAACACTGAAGCTTTCTTT.

V is TRBV7-3 and J is TRBJ1-6; D gene ambiguous. Trimming took 5 bases from V and 13 from J, leaving 12 bases between them. Germline V lookup: CDR1 SGHTA, CDR2 FQGTGA. The CDR3 spans 12 residues. The CDR3 loop reads CASSLDLGPLHF. The CDR3 DNA sequence: TGTGCCAGCAGCCTAGACCTAGGGCCCCTCCACTTT.

This chain joins TRBV19 and TRBJ1-2; 8 bases match TRBD1. Germline loops: CDR1 LNHDA, CDR2 SQIVND (reference sequence). The V gene end was trimmed by 4 bases and the J gene end by 4 bases; junction bases not matched to a gene: 8. The CDR3 runs 15 residues. In DNA form, the CDR3 reads TGTGCCAGTAGTAATCCGGGACAGGCGCGCTATGGCTACACCTTC. It is translated as CASSNPGQARYGYTF.

V and J are TRBV11-2 and TRBJ2-7; 7 nucleotides agree with TRBD1. From germline, CDR1 is SGHAT and CDR2 FQNNGV. The V segment lost 0 bases and the J segment 6 bases; nucleotides outside the gene matches: 8. This CDR3 has 15 residues. CDR3 in DNA: TGTGCCAGCAGCTTAGATCCAGGGACAGACGGCGAGCAGTACTTC. Protein: CASSLDPGTDGEQYF.

The sample holds one count of this clone. This chain uses TRBV9 with TRBJ1-5; TRBD1 matches 10 bases. Germline lookup yields CDR1 SGDLS and CDR2 YYNGEE. J gave up 6 bases and V 1 base, and 1 base lay outside the gene matches. The CDR3 runs to 14 residues. The chain's CDR3 is CASSVRDRGQPQHF. In DNA, the CDR3 is TGTGCCAGCAGCGTAAGGGACAGGGGTCAGCCCCAGCATTTT.

V usage is TRBV7-9 and J usage is TRBJ2-2; TRBD2 matches at 12 bases. The germline gives CDR1 SEHNR, CDR2 FQNEAQ (reference sequence). V was clipped by 5 bases and J by 2 bases; unmatched bases: 9. The CDR3 consists of 18 residues. CDR3 residues: CASSKTRTSGTNTGELFF. The CDR3 DNA reads TGTGCCAGCAGCAAAACACGGACTAGCGGGACCAACACCGGGGAGCTGTTTTTT.

The J gene is TRBJ2-3, the V gene TRBV5-1; D not resolved. V shed 0 bases and J shed 2 bases, with 10 bases lying between them. Germline V gives CDR1 SGHRS, CDR2 YFSETQ. The CDR3 consists of 15 residues. The CDR3 reads CASSLGSLSTDTQYF. The CDR3 DNA sequence: TGCGCCAGCAGCTTGGGCAGTTTATCCACAGATACGCAGTATTTT.

The chain's CDR3 is CARSLFPGQDPYGYTF. CDR3 in DNA: TGTGCCAGAAGCTTGTTCCCTGGACAGGATCCTTATGGCTACACCTTC. The chain couples TRBV5-3 to TRBJ1-2; TRBD1 agrees at 7 bases. TRBV5-3 is labeled an ORF, and its function is uncertain. The CDR3 extends over 16 amino acids. J lost 5 bases, V lost 1 base, and 11 bases had no gene match.

J is TRBJ2-5 and V is TRBV18; D may correspond to TRBD1 or TRBD2 (6 bases each). The CDR3 length is 14 residues. Trimming stripped 4 bases from V and 5 bases from J, with 14 bases between. In germline, CDR1 is KGHSH, CDR2 LQKENI. The CDR3 sequence is CASSQQGGGETQYF. The CDR3 nucleotides are TGTGCCAGCTCACAACAGGGTGGAGGGGAGACCCAGTACTTC.

In this sample, this clone is medium-sized. The rearrangement uses TRBV7-9 and TRBJ1-6, with D perhaps TRBD1 (5 bases). V lost 8 bases and J lost 7, with 18 bases in between. CDR1 is SEHNR and CDR2 is FQNEAQ in the germline V gene (reference sequence). This CDR3 region has 15 residues. CDR3 in amino acids: CASQWRGRGNSPLHF. CDR3 sequence (DNA): TGTGCCAGCCAATGGAGGGGTCGAGGGAATTCACCCCTCCACTTT. Together with reference TRBV7-9 and TRBJ1-6, the CDR3 gives the full variable domain: DTGVSQNPRHKITKRGQNVTFRCDPISEHNRLYWYRQTLGQGPEFLTYFQNEAQLEKSRLLSDRFSAERPKGSFSTLEIQRTEQGDSAMYLCASQWRGRGNSPLHFGNGTRLTVT.

The chain is built from TRBV2 and TRBJ2-7, with D perhaps matching TRBD1 (5 bases). Per the germline V gene, CDR1 is SNHLY and CDR2 is FYNNEI. Trimming cost V 6 bases and J 9 bases, with 12 bases left between them. The CDR3 contains 11 residues. The CDR3 DNA sequence: TGTGCCAGCAGGAGACAGATCGGGCAGTACTTC. It specifies CASRRQIGQYF.

The chain has TRBV6-1 and TRBJ2-7; 7 nucleotides align to TRBD1. The CDR3 totals 15 residues. Germline CDR1 reads MNHNS; CDR2 reads SASEGT. J gave up 0 bases and V 6 bases, and 8 bases lay outside the gene matches. CDR3: CASSPRTGTSYEQYF. DNA of the CDR3: TGTGCCAGCAGCCCACGGACAGGCACCTCCTACGAGCAGTACTTC.

This chain connects TRBV6-4 to TRBJ2-1; tentative D call: TRBD1 (5 bases). CDR3 size: 14 residues. In germline, CDR1 is MRHNA, CDR2 SNTAGT. V lost 5 bases to trimming and J lost 6 bases, with 14 bases between them. The CDR3 nucleotides are TGTGCCAGCAGTACCCTAGGGGATTTCAATGAGCAGTTCTTC. Translation: CASSTLGDFNEQFF.

This clone was found once. This chain uses TRBV7-2 with TRBJ1-5, with TRBD1 matching over 9 bases. Germline CDR1 is SGHTA and CDR2 is FQGNSA. V was clipped by 1 base and J by 4 bases; unmatched bases: 8. This CDR3 is 17 amino acids long. As DNA, the CDR3 is TGTGCCAGCAGCTTAGTAGGCTGGGACAGGGCTAATCAGCCCCAGCATTTT. The encoded protein is CASSLVGWDRANQPQHF.

V is TRBV11-2 and J is TRBJ2-7; 10 nucleotides agree with TRBD2. The CDR3 is 16 amino acids. J gave up 2 bases and V 1 base, and 5 bases lay outside the gene matches. Germline loops: CDR1 SGHAT, CDR2 FQNNGV. The CDR3 coding sequence is TGTGCCAGCAGCTTAGGTGCTAGCGGGAGTACCTACGAGCAGTACTTC. It specifies CASSLGASGSTYEQYF. Based on the CDR3 plus reference TRBV11-2 and TRBJ2-7, the full variable domain is EAGVAQSPRYKIIEKRQSVAFWCNPISGHATLYWYQQILGQGPKLLIQFQNNGVVDDSQLPKDRFSAERLKGVDSTLKIQPAKLEDSAVYLCASSLGASGSTYEQYFGPGTRLTVT.

The chain is built from TRBV6-4 and TRBJ1-1; D is possibly TRBD1 (6 bases). The CDR3 contains 16 residues. The germline gives CDR1 MRHNA, CDR2 SNTAGT. V lost 6 bases and J 4 bases, leaving 21 bases between the germline ends. CDR3 loop: CASRTRRTEFGTEAFF. Written as DNA, the CDR3 is TGTGCCAGCAGAACCAGACGGACAGAGTTCGGCACTGAAGCTTTCTTT.

In its sample, this clone was seen a few times. An end of the junction differs from the germline gene, which may be a read error. The chain joins TRBV27 to TRBJ2-7; 8 bases agree with TRBD2. The CDR3 runs to 12 residues. The germline CDR1 and CDR2 sequences are MNHEY and SMNVEV (reference sequence). The DNA for the CDR3 is TGTGCCAGCAGTTTAGCGGGGGGCCGGTGGAACTTC. Its translation: CASSLAGGRWNF.

A few counts support this clone. The rearrangement uses TRBV28 and TRBJ1-2; TRBD1 matches 8 bases. This CDR3 has 14 residues. CDR1 MDHEN and CDR2 SYDVKM come from the germline V gene. V was clipped by 5 bases and J by 7 bases; unmatched bases: 9. CDR3: CASSDTGGRRGYTF. The CDR3 DNA sequence: TGTGCCAGCAGTGACACAGGGGGTCGGCGTGGCTACACCTTC.

The sample holds one count of this clone. The rearrangement links TRBV30 to TRBJ2-3; TRBD2 agrees at 8 bases. The V gene end was trimmed by 5 bases and the J gene end by 1 base; junction bases not matched to a gene: 17. This CDR3 contains 18 residues. CDR1 and CDR2 from the germline V gene are GTSNPN and SVGIG (reference sequence). The CDR3 loop reads CAWGGGGLYRRRTDTQYF. The CDR3, as DNA: TGTGCCTGGGGGGGCGGGGGGTTGTACCGTAGGCGCACAGATACGCAGTATTTT.

The rearrangement joins TRBV7-2 to TRBJ2-7, with a weak D call TRBD2 (5 bases). Germline assignment: CDR1 SGHTA and CDR2 FQGNSA. This CDR3 contains 16 residues. Deletions cut 4 bases from V and 9 bases from J, with 25 bases between. The CDR3 nucleotides are TGTGCCAGCAGCTCGGACTCAGGCGGCCTCATGGCCGCGCAGTACTTC. It specifies CASSSDSGGLMAAQYF. The full variable domain, its missing parts supplied by reference TRBV7-2 and TRBJ2-7, is GAGVSQSPSNKVTEKGKDVELRCDPISGHTALYWYRQSLGQGLEFLIYFQGNSAPDKSGLPSDRFSAERTGGSVSTLTIQRTQQEDSAVYLCASSSDSGGLMAAQYFGPGTRLTVT.

This clone was observed once. The chain joins TRBV7-3 to TRBJ2-3, with 13 bases identical to TRBD2. Trimming cost V 5 bases and J 3 bases; bases outside gene matches: 2. Germline CDR1 and CDR2: SGHTA and FQGTGA. The CDR3 is 15 amino acids. The CDR3 spells CASSRTSGSTDTQYF. DNA for the CDR3: TGTGCCAGCAGCAGGACTAGCGGGAGTACAGATACGCAGTATTTT.

This clone has just one count. V is TRBV6-5 and J is TRBJ2-5, with 8 bases fitting TRBD2. V shed 3 bases and J 6 bases; nucleotides not matched to a gene: 6. This CDR3 comprises 14 residues. The germline gives CDR1 MNHEY, CDR2 SVGAGI. CDR3 in amino acids: CASSYAGGKQTQYF. For the CDR3, the DNA is TGTGCCAGCAGTTATGCGGGGGGCAAACAGACCCAGTACTTC.